The present entry profiles one T cell receptor beta chain with its context. CDR3 size: 12 residues. Germline-derived CDR1 and CDR2 are SNHLY and FYNNEI. Trimming took off 5 bases at V and 8 bases at J, with 9 bases between the two ends. The method was immunoSEQ multiplex PCR; TCRdb's version includes in-frame clones alone and lacks a portion of them. This table holds tens of thousands of clones, about 90% found once. The data stem from a study of T cell changes during pregnancy in multiple sclerosis. The gene calls are TRBV2 and TRBJ1-4, with D unresolved. Material: CD4+ T cells from peripheral blood mononuclear cells, obtained in the second trimester of pregnancy. The TCR originated in a female donor in good health, enrolled as a control in a pregnancy study. The CDR3 bases are TGTGCCAGCAGTAAACTGGGCGAAAAACTGTTTTTT. It translates to CASSKLGEKLFF.